The 24 T cell receptor beta chains below come from one sample, sequenced in a study of response to subunit inactivated influenza vaccine (dated by TCRdb to the late 2010s). The library was prepared using RT-PCR. Sequencing took place on an Illumina HiSeq 2500. The public reads were run again by TCRdb, first through fastp at Q25 and then through MiXCR, and only productive beta chains were kept. Each CDR3 protein appears once, grouped with its most common genes and DNA. For this sample there are around 200,000 distinct CDR3 sequences; 9.5% to 15% appear just once. The top ten clones comprise about 29% of the sample. This sample was also put to use in a study of T cells expressing NK-cell markers. The second study's authors report: The TCR beta cDNA libraries were made using 5'RACE template switching, a step that added both a universal primer site and unique molecular identifiers.

Sequenced here: CD8+ T cells sorted from PBMCs, sampled roughly 12 days after vaccination. Receptor source: a man aged 45-60 years who received an inactivated influenza vaccine. Donor details come from another sample of the same person, matched by shared clones.

The sample holds a few counts of this clonotype. The chain uses TRBV7-9 and TRBJ2-7, with TRBD1 as a possible D gene (6 bases). V was shortened by 1 base and J by 5 bases, with 12 bases between the two germline ends. The CDR3 contains 14 residues. Germline assignment: CDR1 SEHNR and CDR2 FQNEAQ (reference sequence). CDR3 coding DNA: TGTGCCAGCAGCTTAGGCAGGGGTGGCGACGAGCAGTACTTC. This gives the protein CASSLGRGGDEQYF.

This chain connects TRBV12-3 or TRBV12-4 to TRBJ2-6, with a weak D call TRBD1 (6 bases). V was trimmed by 4 bases and J by 2 bases, leaving 15 bases between them. This CDR3 comprises 17 residues. CDR3 residues: CASSYGQQSTGANVLTF. For the CDR3, the DNA is TGTGCCAGCAGTTATGGACAGCAGTCTACTGGGGCCAACGTCCTGACTTTC.

The V gene is TRBV6-2 or TRBV6-3, the J gene TRBJ2-7, with a tentative D call TRBD2 (5 bases). The length of the CDR3 is 13 residues. V was pared by 2 bases and J by 5 bases, with 10 bases between. Per germline, CDR1 MNHEY and CDR2 SVGEGT. The CDR3 coding sequence is TGTGCCAGCAGTTACGAGGAGGTTCACGAGCAGTACTTC. Amino acids: CASSYEEVHEQYF.

V and J are TRBV20-1 and TRBJ1-2, with a weak D call TRBD1 (6 bases). This CDR3 has 14 residues. The germline V gene has CDR1 DFQATT and CDR2 SNEGSKA (reference sequence). V lost 4 bases, J lost 5 bases, and 17 bases lay in between. The CDR3 DNA follows: TGCAGTGCTATACAGGGCGTCGGTGGTTATGGCTACACCTTC. Translated: CSAIQGVGGYGYTF.

This clonotype was picked up many times. This chain links TRBV20-1 with TRBJ1-2, with D possibly being TRBD1 (5 bases). The V gene's germline CDR1 is DFQATT and CDR2 SNEGSKA (reference sequence). The germline V and J ends were trimmed by 1 base and 3 bases, with 9 bases remaining between them. The CDR3 has 13 amino acids. In DNA, the CDR3 is TGCAGTGCTAGAGTTTTGGGGGACTATGGCTACACCTTC. It encodes CSARVLGDYGYTF.

The genes are TRBV10-3 and TRBJ2-7; D gene ambiguous. Germline V gene data show CDR1 as ENHRY and CDR2 as SYGVKD. V was cut by 3 bases and J by 3 bases, with 6 bases left in between. CDR3 length equals 12 residues. CDR3 in amino acids: CAISDDHYEQYF. As DNA, the CDR3 is TGTGCCATCAGTGACGATCACTACGAGCAGTACTTC.

This clonotype turned up a few times. The V and J genes are TRBV30 and TRBJ1-1; possibly TRBD1 for D (6 bases). V gave up 4 bases and J gave up 1 base, with 10 bases separating them. Germline V gene lookup returns CDR1 GTSNPN and CDR2 SVGIG (reference sequence). The CDR3 consists of 13 residues. CDR3 bases: TGTGCCTGGACAGGGGACTCGAACACTGAAGCTTTCTTT. Its protein product is CAWTGDSNTEAFF.

This clonotype was picked up a small number of times. The V call is TRBV12-3 or TRBV12-4, the J call TRBJ1-5; D not certain. The CDR3 length is 13 residues. V lost 8 bases and J 0 bases, leaving 8 bases between the germline ends. CDR3 in DNA: TGTGCCAGCGGGGAACATAGCAATCAGCCCCAGCATTTT. Protein product: CASGEHSNQPQHF.

V is TRBV7-8 and J is TRBJ1-5, with TRBD1 matching over 8 bases. In germline, CDR1 is SGHVS, CDR2 FQNEAQ. Losses at the gene ends were 5 bases for V and 6 bases for J; bases not matched to a gene: 6. The CDR3 loop spans 14 amino acids. CDR3 loop: CASSPRQGTQPQHF. CDR3 nucleotides: TGTGCCAGCAGCCCGCGACAGGGGACTCAGCCCCAGCATTTT.

Written as DNA, the CDR3 is TGTGCCAGCAGCTTAGTGCATAAACTCATGAACACTGAAGCTTTCTTT. Translation gives CASSLVHKLMNTEAFF. The chain is built from TRBV11-2 and TRBJ1-1; D gene unclear. Germline-derived CDR1 and CDR2 are SGHAT and FQNNGV. The germline V and J ends were trimmed by 1 base and 0 bases, with 12 bases remaining between them. The CDR3 spans 16 residues.

This chain uses TRBV29-1 with TRBJ2-7; D possibly corresponds to TRBD2 (5 bases). Trimming shortened V by 0 bases and J by 3 bases, and 24 bases separated the two germline ends. Germline V lookup: CDR1 SQVTM, CDR2 ANQGSEA. This CDR3 region has 18 residues. The CDR3 bases are TGCAGCGTTGAAGATTACTCTCCTACGGGGAGTAGTAGCTACGAGCAGTACTTC. This codes for CSVEDYSPTGSSSYEQYF.

This sequence joins TRBV12-3 or TRBV12-4 and TRBJ2-2, with D tentatively TRBD2 (6 bases). There are 18 residues in the CDR3. The V end lost 4 bases, the J end lost 5 bases, and 23 bases lay between the germline ends. In DNA form, the CDR3 reads TGTGCCAGCAGTTCAACCAAGGTTGGAGGGGTGGGGACCGGGGAGCTGTTTTTT. Translation: CASSSTKVGGVGTGELFF.

A note on this clonotype: This clone may be a read error of a much larger clone one base away. V usage is TRBV9 and J usage is TRBJ2-7; possible D gene TRBD2, 6 bases. Germline V gene lookup returns CDR1 SGDLS and CDR2 YYNGEE. The CDR3 covers 14 residues. CDR3 protein: CTSSAASDTYEQYF. The DNA for the CDR3 is TGTACCAGCAGCGCGGCTAGCGATACCTACGAGCAGTACTTC.

This clonotype showed up just a few times. The genes are TRBV5-8 and TRBJ2-5; the match to TRBD2 covers 11 bases. V lost 4 bases and J lost 2; bases outside the gene matches: 7. CDR1 is SGHTS, CDR2 YDEGEE, per germline. The CDR3 has 16 residues. CDR3 region: CASSRWTSGLQETQYF. The CDR3 DNA reads TGTGCCAGCAGCCGATGGACTAGCGGGTTACAAGAGACCCAGTACTTC.

This clonotype showed up just a few times. V is TRBV19 and J is TRBJ1-5, with no clear D. V was clipped by 1 base and J by 0 bases, with 7 bases between them. This CDR3 contains 15 residues. The germline V gene has CDR1 LNHDA and CDR2 SQIVND (reference sequence). CDR3 sequence (DNA): TGTGCCAGTAGTATAGGTGAATATAGCAATCAGCCCCAGCATTTT. The encoded protein is CASSIGEYSNQPQHF.

In its sample, this clonotype was seen many times. The chain has TRBV28 and TRBJ2-7; D is undetermined. The CDR3 is 13 amino acids. In germline, CDR1 is MDHEN, CDR2 SYDVKM. V was pared by 4 bases and J by 0 bases, with 7 bases between. The CDR3 nucleotides read TGTGCCAGCAGTTGGACGGGCTCCTACGAGCAGTACTTC. It codes for CASSWTGSYEQYF.

V gene TRBV29-1 combines with J gene TRBJ2-7, with D uncertain. This CDR3 has 11 residues. The germline gives CDR1 SQVTM, CDR2 ANQGSEA. Trimming pared 0 bases from V and 5 bases from J, leaving 5 bases between. The CDR3 coding sequence is TGCAGCGTTGAAGATTGGGACGAGCAGTACTTC. Amino acids: CSVEDWDEQYF.

This clonotype was counted ten times or more. This chain connects TRBV20-1 to TRBJ1-2; unclear D gene. Germline V lookup: CDR1 DFQATT, CDR2 SNEGSKA (reference sequence). Trimming shortened V by 3 bases and J by 4 bases, and 15 bases separated the two germline ends. CDR3 length: 14 amino acids. In nucleotides, the CDR3 is TGCAGTGCTAGGGAGTCATCCGTGCCCTATGGCTACACCTTC. Translation: CSARESSVPYGYTF.

This clonotype was counted between two and nine times. This chain uses TRBV4-3 with TRBJ2-7, with TRBD1 matching over 8 bases. Trimming removed 2 bases from V and 6 bases from J; junction bases left unmatched: 6. The germline V gene has CDR1 LGHNA and CDR2 YSLEER. This CDR3 contains 14 residues. CDR3 coding DNA: TGCGCCAGCAGCCAAACCGGGACAGGCGGCGAGCAGTACTTC. Amino acids: CASSQTGTGGEQYF.

The rearrangement uses TRBV12-3 or TRBV12-4 and TRBJ1-3; a possible D gene is TRBD1 (6 bases). V gave up 0 bases and J gave up 2 bases, with 8 bases separating them. The length of the CDR3 is 15 residues. The CDR3 spells CASSLAGAAGNTIYF. The DNA for the CDR3 is TGTGCCAGCAGTTTAGCGGGGGCAGCTGGAAACACCATATATTTT.

The rearrangement links TRBV9 to TRBJ1-5, with TRBD1 as a possible D gene (5 bases). The CDR3 has 15 residues. Germline CDR1 reads SGDLS; CDR2 reads YYNGEE. The ends were cut back, 4 bases at V and 0 bases at J, with 11 bases in the middle. As DNA, the CDR3 is TGTGCCAGCAGCACGGGACGGGATAGCAATCAGCCCCAGCATTTT. Its translation: CASSTGRDSNQPQHF.

V gene TRBV6-2 or TRBV6-3 combines with J gene TRBJ2-1; tentative D call: TRBD1 (5 bases). The germline gives CDR1 MNHEY, CDR2 SVGEGT. CDR3 length: 13 amino acids. The V end was cut by 1 base, the J end by 8 bases, with 9 bases between. The CDR3 here is CASSYLWGDEQFF. The CDR3 DNA reads as TGTGCCAGCAGTTACTTGTGGGGCGATGAGCAGTTCTTC.

This rearrangement joins TRBV7-6 to TRBJ2-1, with a weak D call TRBD2 (6 bases). In germline, CDR1 is SGHVS, CDR2 FNYEAQ. V was pared by 4 bases and J by 4 bases, with 17 bases between. The CDR3 is 16 amino acids. Here the CDR3 reads CASSWGLQTEYNEQFF. The CDR3, as DNA: TGTGCCAGCAGCTGGGGACTGCAGACTGAGTACAATGAGCAGTTCTTC.

The rearrangement links TRBV6-6 to TRBJ1-3, with no clear D. The ends were cut back, 5 bases at V and 5 bases at J, with 7 bases in the middle. Germline V gene lookup returns CDR1 MNHNY and CDR2 SVGAGI (reference sequence). The CDR3 runs 12 residues. DNA for the CDR3: TGTGCCAGCAGTCCATATCGAAACACCATATATTTT. Protein: CASSPYRNTIYF.